This T cell receptor beta chain was retrieved from a study of cytomegalovirus exposure and HLA in healthy donors. This clone was seen a handful of times. The junction departs from the called germline gene at one end, perhaps through a read error. PCR employed 60 Vbeta and 13 Jbeta primers. Only in-frame clones appear in the TCRdb table, and some are missing; sequencing was by immunoSEQ multiplex PCR. Of over 80,000 clones in the sample, approximately 80% are singletons; the top ten hold 3% to 4%. This receptor was taken from a man over 45 in good health and CMV-seronegative. The sequenced sample was PBMCs.

CDR3: CSSSANLGRGSVYEQYF. DNA of the CDR3: TGTTCCAGCAGCGCCAATCTCGGCAGGGGATCGGTCTACGAGCAGTACTTC. The chain combines TRBV7-9 with TRBJ2-7; D is possibly TRBD1 (6 bases). The germline V gene encodes CDR1 SEHNR and CDR2 FQNEAQ (reference sequence). The CDR3 covers 17 residues.